A selection of T cell receptor beta chains follows, all from one sample in a study of a mutant IDH1 vaccine in newly diagnosed glioma. The repertoire was sequenced with immunoSEQ multiplex PCR; TCRdb's copy has only in-frame clones and lacks some. The repertoire holds 56,000 or so clones, 78% seen once, with approximately 1.8% in the top ten. No antigen has been assigned to these receptors. The specimen comprised PBMCs, sampled from a glioma patient whose treatment included an IDH1 peptide vaccine. The source is a woman in her 40s with glioma. Each CDR3 is given with its conserved first and last residue. A D gene is named only where the DNA matches it firmly. Expanded clones are given a class, and other clones once, few, many or no size at all.

j_call,clone_size,v_call,d_call,cdr3_aa,cdr3_nt
TRBJ1-1,-,TRBV2,-,CASSNAGESISRTEAFF,TGTGCCAGCAGTAATGCGGGGGAAAGTATCTCGCGCACTGAAGCTTTCTTT
TRBJ2-3,few,TRBV5-4,TRBD2,CASSLAGGSFSTDTQYF,TGTGCCAGCAGCTTAGCGGGGGGCTCGTTTAGCACAGATACGCAGTATTTT
TRBJ2-1,-,TRBV6-6,-,CATIRVASGADEQFF,TGTGCCACCATTCGGGTGGCCTCAGGCGCCGATGAGCAGTTCTTC
TRBJ1-6,-,TRBV2,-,CASKKGLNSPLHF,TGTGCCAGCAAGAAGGGGCTAAATTCACCCCTCCACTTT
TRBJ2-5,-,TRBV2,-,CASIPAPGETQYF,TGTGCCAGCATTCCGGCCCCCGGGGAGACCCAGTACTTC
TRBJ1-1,-,TRBV6-6,TRBD1,CASTFGGTGMNTEAFF,TGTGCCAGCACCTTCGGAGGGACAGGGATGAACACTGAAGCTTTCTTT
TRBJ1-1,-,TRBV19,-,CASSSVLGAFF,TGTGCCAGTAGTTCTGTACTTGGGGCTTTCTTT
TRBJ1-2,-,TRBV29-1,-,CSVENSYGGGYTF,TGCAGCGTTGAAAACAGCTACGGAGGGGGCTACACCTTC
TRBJ1-6,few,TRBV4-2,TRBD1,CASSPGTGDSPLHF,TGTGCCAGCAGCCCCGGGACAGGGGATTCACCCCTCCACTTT
TRBJ1-6,-,TRBV5-1,-,CASSYATDYNSPLHF,TGCGCCAGCAGTTACGCGACAGATTATAATTCACCCCTCCACTTT
TRBJ1-2,-,TRBV5-1,-,CATREAGDYGYTF,TGCGCCACTCGAGAGGCAGGGGACTATGGCTACACCTTC
TRBJ2-3,-,TRBV30,-,CAWSVERGRGTDTQYF,TGTGCCTGGAGTGTAGAGAGGGGTCGAGGCACAGATACGCAGTATTTT